This T cell receptor (beta chain) was retrieved from a study of metastatic and nonmetastatic thyroid tumors. Overall study: The comparison covered peripheral blood and tumor or nodule tissue in malignant and benign thyroid patients.

Prior to thyroid surgery, none of the patients had received any treatment. The V end lost 1 base, the J end lost 4 bases, and 7 bases lay between the germline ends. CDR3 length equals 13 residues. CDR1 MNHNS and CDR2 SASEGT come from the germline V gene. This clone was counted ten times or more. Authors' methods: Clinicopathological groups of papillary thyroid cancer showed CDR3 differences that were used to build a distant-metastasis classifier. With MiXCR, TCRdb called clones anew from the PCR reads. The V and J calls here are based on TCRdb, not the publication. The table records some 27,000 clones, around a fifth of them present only once.

The V call is TRBV6-1, the J call TRBJ1-2; the D is unclear. Source material: blood. This clonotype originated in a male donor with papillary thyroid cancer or a benign thyroid nodule (not recorded which). Some clones in this sample may be carry-over from other donors' samples. CDR3 nucleotide sequence: TGTGCCAGCAGTGAAGGGTTTAGCTATGGCTACACCTTC. Protein: CASSEGFSYGYTF.